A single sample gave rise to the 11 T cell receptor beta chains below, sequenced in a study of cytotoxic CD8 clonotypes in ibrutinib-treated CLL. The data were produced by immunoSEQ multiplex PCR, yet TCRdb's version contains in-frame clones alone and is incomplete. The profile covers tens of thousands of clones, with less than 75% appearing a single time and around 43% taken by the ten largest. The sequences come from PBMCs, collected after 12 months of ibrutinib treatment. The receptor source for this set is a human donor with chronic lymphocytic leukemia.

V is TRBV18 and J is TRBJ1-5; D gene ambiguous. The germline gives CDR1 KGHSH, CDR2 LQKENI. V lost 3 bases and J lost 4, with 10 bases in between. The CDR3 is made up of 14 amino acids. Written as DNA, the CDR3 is TGTGCCAGCTCACCGGGAAACATTAATCAGCCCCAGCATTTT. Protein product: CASSPGNINQPQHF. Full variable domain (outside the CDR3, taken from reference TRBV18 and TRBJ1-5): NAGVMQNPRHLVRRRGQEARLRCSPMKGHSHVYWYRQLPEEGLKFMVYLQKENIIDESGMPKERFSAEFPKEGPSILRIQQVVRGDSAAYFCASSPGNINQPQHFGDGTRLSIL.

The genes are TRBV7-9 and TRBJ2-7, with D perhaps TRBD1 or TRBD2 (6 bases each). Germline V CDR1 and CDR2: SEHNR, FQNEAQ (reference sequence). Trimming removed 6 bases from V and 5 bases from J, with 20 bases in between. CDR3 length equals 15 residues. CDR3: CASSDHWGAENEQYF. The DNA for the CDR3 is TGTGCCAGCAGTGACCATTGGGGGGCTGAAAACGAGCAGTACTTC.

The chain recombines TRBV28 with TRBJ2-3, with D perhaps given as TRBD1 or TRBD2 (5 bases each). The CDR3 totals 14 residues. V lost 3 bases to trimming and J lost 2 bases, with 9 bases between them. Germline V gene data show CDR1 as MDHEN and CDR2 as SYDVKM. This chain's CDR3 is CASSLGRITDTQYF. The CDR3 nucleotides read TGTGCCAGCAGTTTGGGACGGATCACAGATACGCAGTATTTT.

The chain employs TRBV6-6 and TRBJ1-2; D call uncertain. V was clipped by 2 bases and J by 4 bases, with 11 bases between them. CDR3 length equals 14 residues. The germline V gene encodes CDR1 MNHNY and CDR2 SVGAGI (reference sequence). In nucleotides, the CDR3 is TGTGCCAGCAGTTACAGTGGGGAAACCTATGGCTACACCTTC. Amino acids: CASSYSGETYGYTF.

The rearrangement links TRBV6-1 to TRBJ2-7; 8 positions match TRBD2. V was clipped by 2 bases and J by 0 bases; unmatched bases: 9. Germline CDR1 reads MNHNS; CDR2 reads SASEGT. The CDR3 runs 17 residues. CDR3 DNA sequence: TGTGCCAGCAGTGAAAGCTTTTGGGGGACTAGCTCCTACGAGCAGTACTTC. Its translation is CASSESFWGTSSYEQYF.

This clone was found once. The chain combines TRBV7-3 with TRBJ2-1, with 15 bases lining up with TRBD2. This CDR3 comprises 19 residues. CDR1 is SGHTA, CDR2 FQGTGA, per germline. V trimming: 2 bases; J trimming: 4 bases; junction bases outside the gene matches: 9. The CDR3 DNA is TGTGCCAGCAGCTTATTCGGACTAGCGGGAGGGCCGGGGTACAATGAGCAGTTCTTC. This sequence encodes CASSLFGLAGGPGYNEQFF.

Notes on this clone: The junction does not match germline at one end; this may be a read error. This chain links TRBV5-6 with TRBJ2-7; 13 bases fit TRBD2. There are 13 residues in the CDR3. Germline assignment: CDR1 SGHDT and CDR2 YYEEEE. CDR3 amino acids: CASSLGLAGVPGF. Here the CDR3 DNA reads TGTGCCAGCAGCTTAGGACTAGCGGGAGTGCCGGGCTTC.

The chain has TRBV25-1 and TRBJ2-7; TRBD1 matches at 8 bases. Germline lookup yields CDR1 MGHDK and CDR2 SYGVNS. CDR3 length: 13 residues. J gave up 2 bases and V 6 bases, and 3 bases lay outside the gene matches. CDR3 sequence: CASSRTGTYEQYF. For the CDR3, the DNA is TGTGCCAGCAGCAGGACAGGGACCTACGAGCAGTACTTC.

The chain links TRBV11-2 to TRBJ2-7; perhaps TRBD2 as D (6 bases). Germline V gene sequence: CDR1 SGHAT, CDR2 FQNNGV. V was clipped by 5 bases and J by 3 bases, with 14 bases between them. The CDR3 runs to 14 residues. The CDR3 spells CASSPGGAGYEQYF. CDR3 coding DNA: TGTGCCAGCAGCCCCGGGGGAGCGGGCTACGAGCAGTACTTC.

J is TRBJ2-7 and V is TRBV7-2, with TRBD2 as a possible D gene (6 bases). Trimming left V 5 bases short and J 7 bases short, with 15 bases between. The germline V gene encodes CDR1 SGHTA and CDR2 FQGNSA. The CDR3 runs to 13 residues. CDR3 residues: CASSLQLAGEQYF. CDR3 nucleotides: TGTGCCAGCAGCCTGCAACTAGCCGGGGAGCAGTACTTC.

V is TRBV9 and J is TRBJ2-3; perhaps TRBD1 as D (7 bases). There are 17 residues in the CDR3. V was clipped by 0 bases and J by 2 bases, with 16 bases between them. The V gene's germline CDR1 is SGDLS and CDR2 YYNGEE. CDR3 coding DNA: TGTGCCAGCAGCGTAGCTCGGCAGGGGGGATTCACAGATACGCAGTATTTT. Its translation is CASSVARQGGFTDTQYF.